One sample yielded the 28 T cell receptor beta chains listed below, sequenced in a study of blood T cell repertoires in COVID-19. Measured with immunoSEQ multiplex PCR; TCRdb has only the in-frame clones, and not every one. The sample gives about 200,000 clones, about 85% of which show up once; approximately 8% is in the top ten. Sequencing was done on a sample of peripheral blood. Receptor source: a woman aged 80 or over with acute or convalescent COVID-19.

The chain recombines TRBV5-1 with TRBJ2-1, with D maybe TRBD1 (6 bases). CDR1 SGHRS and CDR2 YFSETQ come from the germline V gene. Trimming removed 1 base at V and 4 bases at J, with 15 bases between. CDR3 length: 16 amino acids. CDR3: CASSLLEGGRYNEQFF. The CDR3 region has the DNA TGCGCCAGCAGCTTGTTAGAAGGGGGACGGTACAATGAGCAGTTCTTC.

The chain has TRBV19 and TRBJ1-5, with a possible D match to TRBD1 (5 bases). The germline V gene encodes CDR1 LNHDA and CDR2 SQIVND (reference sequence). The germline V and J ends were trimmed by 3 bases and 2 bases, with 14 bases remaining between them. The CDR3 spans 16 residues. The DNA of the CDR3 is TGTGCCAGTAGTATCTGGGGGGAAAATGGCAATCAGCCCCAGCATTTT. It codes for CASSIWGENGNQPQHF.

The chain is built from TRBV2 and TRBJ2-3; no clear D gene. Trimming shortened V by 1 base and J by 0 bases, and 8 bases separated the two germline ends. The CDR3 runs 15 residues. Germline values: CDR1 SNHLY, CDR2 FYNNEI. This CDR3 reads CASSEEYYSTDTQYF. The CDR3 nucleotides are TGTGCCAGCAGTGAAGAATACTATAGCACAGATACGCAGTATTTT.

This chain uses TRBV11-3 with TRBJ1-1, with D hard to call. V lost 5 bases and J lost 2, with 9 bases in between. This CDR3 is built from 13 residues. Looked up from germline, CDR1 is SGHNT and CDR2 is YENEEA. This CDR3 reads CASSVTANTEAFF. DNA of the CDR3: TGTGCCAGCAGCGTCACAGCCAACACTGAAGCTTTCTTT.

This clone was picked up a small number of times. V usage is TRBV9 and J usage is TRBJ2-7; D unclear. The length of the CDR3 is 14 residues. V shed 4 bases and J shed 2 bases, with 13 bases lying between them. The germline CDR1 and CDR2 sequences are SGDLS and YYNGEE. The CDR3 DNA is TGTGCCAGCAGCCCCAGATTCGAAACCTACGAGCAGTACTTC. This codes for CASSPRFETYEQYF.

This chain uses TRBV6-5 with TRBJ2-5; D is perhaps TRBD1 (5 bases). Deletions cut 0 bases from V and 4 bases from J, with 12 bases between. The CDR3 covers 15 residues. CDR1 is MNHEY and CDR2 is SVGAGI in the germline V gene. The chain's CDR3 is CASSYSAGQGETQYF. The CDR3 coding sequence is TGTGCCAGCAGTTACTCTGCTGGGCAGGGAGAGACCCAGTACTTC.

The chain carries TRBV6-5 and TRBJ1-6; a possible D gene is TRBD1 (6 bases). Germline CDR1 MNHEY, CDR2 SVGAGI. Trimming took 8 bases from V and 6 from J, leaving 11 bases between them. CDR3 length equals 13 residues. This chain's CDR3 is CASQDRVNSPLHF. Written as DNA, the CDR3 is TGTGCCAGCCAGGACAGAGTTAATTCACCCCTCCACTTT.

This chain uses TRBV5-4 with TRBJ1-6; 8 nucleotides agree with TRBD1. The V gene end was trimmed by 4 bases and the J gene end by 7 bases; junction bases not matched to a gene: 10. CDR3 length: 16 residues. Germline CDR1 SGHNT, CDR2 YYREEE (reference sequence). Written as DNA, the CDR3 is TGTGCCAGCAGCAAAGAACCGGGACAGGAAAATTCACCCCTCCACTTT. Residues: CASSKEPGQENSPLHF.

The genes are TRBV3-1 (or the pseudogene TRBV3-2) and TRBJ2-5; TRBD2 matches at 11 bases. Germline CDR1 is LGHDT and CDR2 is YNNKEL (reference sequence). The CDR3 has 17 residues. V was clipped by 2 bases and J by 5 bases; unmatched bases: 10. CDR3: CASSQQLTSGSVETQYF. The DNA of the CDR3 is TGTGCCAGCAGCCAACAATTAACTAGCGGGAGTGTGGAGACCCAGTACTTC.

This clone was seen once. V gene TRBV2 combines with J gene TRBJ1-2; a possible D gene is TRBD1 (6 bases). Germline CDR1 is SNHLY and CDR2 is FYNNEI. This CDR3 comprises 13 residues. V lost 4 bases to trimming and J lost 2 bases, with 8 bases between them. Written as DNA, the CDR3 is TGTGCCAGCAGTGGGACAGCGAACTATGGCTACACCTTC. It specifies CASSGTANYGYTF.

This clone turned up a few times. The chain combines TRBV28 with TRBJ1-5, with 7 bases aligning to TRBD1. V lost 6 bases and J lost 4; bases outside the gene matches: 6. This CDR3 is built from 14 residues. CDR1 is MDHEN and CDR2 is SYDVKM in the germline V gene. CDR3 loop: CASRLTGVNQPQHF. CDR3 DNA sequence: TGTGCCAGCAGACTTACAGGGGTTAATCAGCCCCAGCATTTT.

This clone was detected only a few times. The genes are TRBV3-1 (or the pseudogene TRBV3-2) and TRBJ2-2; TRBD2 matches 8 bases. There are 19 residues in the CDR3. The V gene's germline CDR1 is LGHDT and CDR2 YNNKEL (reference sequence). With V trimmed by 4 bases and J by 7 bases, 20 bases remained unmatched. For the CDR3, the DNA is TGTGCCAGCAGCCTCGGAAGAGGGCCGGGACTAGGGATGGGCGGGGAGCTGTTTTTT. Translating it yields CASSLGRGPGLGMGGELFF.

The chain uses TRBV7-2 and TRBJ2-5; perhaps TRBD1 as D (5 bases). This CDR3 has 14 amino acids. The germline gives CDR1 SGHTA, CDR2 FQGNSA. V was clipped by 2 bases and J by 5 bases, with 12 bases between them. CDR3 protein: CASSLQGVGETQYF. CDR3 nucleotide sequence: TGTGCCAGCAGCTTACAGGGCGTTGGGGAGACCCAGTACTTC.

V is TRBV2 and J is TRBJ1-5; no reliable D call. Per the germline V gene, CDR1 is SNHLY and CDR2 is FYNNEI. The CDR3 extends over 14 amino acids. V shed 6 bases and J shed 5 bases, with 14 bases lying between them. The DNA of the CDR3 is TGTGCCAGCAGAGCAGGACGGAGGGATCAGCCCCAGCATTTT. The encoded protein is CASRAGRRDQPQHF. Based on the CDR3 plus reference TRBV2 and TRBJ1-5, the full variable domain is EPEVTQTPSHQVTQMGQEVILRCVPISNHLYFYWYRQILGQKVEFLVSFYNNEISEKSEIFDDQFSVERPDGSNFTLKIRSTKLEDSAMYFCASRAGRRDQPQHFGDGTRLSIL.

This chain links TRBV6-5 with TRBJ1-1, with D possibly TRBD1 on 5 matching bases. The CDR3 totals 13 residues. The germline V and J ends were trimmed by 6 bases and 5 bases, with 13 bases remaining between them. The germline V gene encodes CDR1 MNHEY and CDR2 SVGAGI. The CDR3 region is CASRKERGTEAFF. The CDR3 DNA follows: TGTGCCAGCAGGAAGGAGCGGGGGACTGAAGCTTTCTTT.

The chain joins TRBV27 to TRBJ1-6, with TRBD1 matching over 8 bases. The CDR3 has 16 amino acids. Unmatched junction bases numbered 9, after V lost 5 bases and J lost 6 bases. The germline CDR1 and CDR2 sequences are MNHEY and SMNVEV (reference sequence). The CDR3 sequence: CASSMATGVGNSPLHF. DNA of the CDR3: TGTGCCAGCAGTATGGCGACAGGGGTCGGTAATTCACCCCTCCACTTT.

The rearrangement links TRBV6-5 to TRBJ1-1, with TRBD1 as a possible D gene (5 bases). Per germline, CDR1 MNHEY and CDR2 SVGAGI. The CDR3 runs to 14 residues. V lost 4 bases, J lost 6 bases, and 15 bases lay in between. The CDR3 coding sequence is TGTGCCAGCAGTTGGGGCGGAGAAGGGGCTGAAGCTTTCTTT. Its protein product is CASSWGGEGAEAFF.

V and J are TRBV7-9 and TRBJ1-3; D unresolved. V was shortened by 5 bases and J by 3 bases, with 5 bases between the two germline ends. Per the germline V gene, CDR1 is SEHNR and CDR2 is FQNEAQ (reference sequence). The CDR3 spans 12 residues. This CDR3 reads CASSGVGNTIYF. Here the CDR3 DNA reads TGTGCCAGCAGCGGAGTTGGAAACACCATATATTTT.

This clone has only one observation. V is TRBV6-5 and J is TRBJ1-4, with 8 bases matching TRBD1. The CDR3 length is 14 residues. Looked up from germline, CDR1 is MNHEY and CDR2 is SVGAGI. After removal of 6 bases from V and 7 bases from J, the junction contained 7 bases not matched to a gene. CDR3 amino acids: CASRPGGESEKLFF. In nucleotides, the CDR3 is TGTGCCAGCAGGCCAGGGGGCGAGAGTGAAAAACTGTTTTTT.

The chain joins TRBV5-1 to TRBJ2-7; 12 bases are a match to TRBD1. Per the germline V gene, CDR1 is SGHRS and CDR2 is YFSETQ. The CDR3 is 15 amino acids. V was pared by 4 bases and J by 5 bases, with 7 bases of the junction left unmatched. CDR3 in amino acids: CASSGTGGLTDEQYF. The CDR3 region has the DNA TGCGCCAGCAGCGGGACAGGGGGCTTAACGGACGAGCAGTACTTC.

The chain couples TRBV5-4 to TRBJ2-2; the match to TRBD2 covers 7 bases. CDR1 SGHNT and CDR2 YYREEE come from the germline V gene (reference sequence). This CDR3 is 16 amino acids long. V was clipped by 1 base and J by 2 bases; unmatched bases: 5. The CDR3 region has the DNA TGTGCCAGCAGCTTGAGTCTAGCGGTAAACACCGGGGAGCTGTTTTTT. Its protein is CASSLSLAVNTGELFF. Full variable domain (missing parts from reference TRBV5-4 and TRBJ2-2): ETGVTQSPTHLIKTRGQQVTLRCSSQSGHNTVSWYQQALGQGPQFIFQYYREEENGRGNFPPRFSGLQFPNYSSELNVNALELDDSALYLCASSLSLAVNTGELFFGEGSRLTVL.

Here the CDR3 reads CASSTGMNTEAFF. The DNA for the CDR3 is TGTGCCAGTAGTACAGGGATGAACACTGAAGCTTTCTTT. This rearrangement joins TRBV19 to TRBJ1-1, with D tentatively TRBD1 (5 bases). The CDR3 loop spans 13 amino acids. Deletions cut 4 bases from V and 0 bases from J, with 6 bases between. Per germline, CDR1 LNHDA and CDR2 SQIVND (reference sequence).

This clone was picked up one time. The CDR3, as DNA: TGTGCCAGCAGCTCCGGCGGGAGATCCTACGAGCAGTACTTC. As protein: CASSSGGRSYEQYF. The chain couples TRBV5-4 to TRBJ2-7, with 7 positions matching TRBD2. Germline loops: CDR1 SGHNT, CDR2 YYREEE (reference sequence). V was clipped by 3 bases and J by 1 base; unmatched bases: 4. The CDR3 runs to 14 residues.

The rearrangement uses TRBV9 and TRBJ2-3, with D possibly matching TRBD1 (5 bases). V dropped 1 base and J dropped 2 bases, with 8 bases sitting between them. The CDR3 runs to 14 residues. Germline V lookup: CDR1 SGDLS, CDR2 YYNGEE. As DNA, the CDR3 is TGTGCCAGCAGCGTACAGGGCCTCACAGATACGCAGTATTTT. Translated, it gives CASSVQGLTDTQYF. The variable domain in full, with the rest retrieved from reference TRBV9 and TRBJ2-3, is DSGVTQTPKHLITATGQRVTLRCSPRSGDLSVYWYQQSLDQGLQFLIQYYNGEERAKGNILERFSAQQFPDLHSELNLSSLELGDSALYFCASSVQGLTDTQYFGPGTRLTVL.

The rearrangement links TRBV5-8 to TRBJ1-5; 8 bases align to TRBD1. The J segment lost 2 bases and the V segment lost 1 base, leaving 8 bases of the junction unmatched. Germline values: CDR1 SGHTS, CDR2 YDEGEE. This CDR3 contains 17 residues. CDR3 residues: CASSLKFGQGGNQPQHF. The CDR3 bases are TGTGCCAGCAGCTTGAAATTCGGACAGGGAGGCAATCAGCCCCAGCATTTT.

V usage is TRBV3-1 (or the pseudogene TRBV3-2) and J usage is TRBJ2-1; 9 bases match TRBD1. CDR1 is LGHDT and CDR2 is YNNKEL in the germline V gene (reference sequence). CDR3 length: 16 residues. V trimming: 0 bases; J trimming: 5 bases; junction bases outside the gene matches: 5. DNA for the CDR3: TGTGCCAGCAGCCAAGAGGGACAGGGTCAGGACAATGAGCAGTTCTTC. Its protein is CASSQEGQGQDNEQFF.

This clone was recorded a few times. The chain couples TRBV6-5 to TRBJ2-7, with D perhaps TRBD1 (6 bases). The CDR3 contains 11 residues. Trimming shortened V by 6 bases and J by 6 bases, and 9 bases separated the two germline ends. Looked up from germline, CDR1 is MNHEY and CDR2 is SVGAGI. CDR3 coding DNA: TGTGCCAGCAGAGGGGGTGGCGAGCAGTACTTC. This encodes CASRGGGEQYF.

The chain has TRBV6-2 or TRBV6-3 and TRBJ2-3, with TRBD2 identical over 10 bases. This CDR3 has 18 amino acids. Looked up from germline, CDR1 is MNHEY and CDR2 is SVGEGT. Losses at the gene ends were 3 bases for V and 3 bases for J; bases not matched to a gene: 12. The CDR3 here is CASSYEASGSWRTDTQYF. Written as DNA, the CDR3 is TGTGCCAGCAGTTATGAGGCTAGCGGGAGTTGGAGAACAGATACGCAGTATTTT.